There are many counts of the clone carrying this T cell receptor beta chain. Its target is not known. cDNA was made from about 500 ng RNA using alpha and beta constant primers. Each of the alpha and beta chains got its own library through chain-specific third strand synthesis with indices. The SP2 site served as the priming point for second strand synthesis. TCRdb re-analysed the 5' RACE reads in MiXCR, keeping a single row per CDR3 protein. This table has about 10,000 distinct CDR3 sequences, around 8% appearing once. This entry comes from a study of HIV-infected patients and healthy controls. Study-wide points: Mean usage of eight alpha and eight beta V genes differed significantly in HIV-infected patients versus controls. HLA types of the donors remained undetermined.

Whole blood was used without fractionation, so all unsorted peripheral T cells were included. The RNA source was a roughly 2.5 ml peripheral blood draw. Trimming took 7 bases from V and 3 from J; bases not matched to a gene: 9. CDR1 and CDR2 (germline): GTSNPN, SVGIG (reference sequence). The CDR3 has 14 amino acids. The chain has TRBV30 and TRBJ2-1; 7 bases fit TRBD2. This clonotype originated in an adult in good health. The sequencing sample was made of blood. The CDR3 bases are TGTGCCTCAACAAAGTCTAGCGGCTACAATGAGCAGTTCTTC. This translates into CASTKSSGYNEQFF.